Listed below are T cell receptor beta chains from one sample, sequenced in a study of CD8+CD57+ T cells in acquired aplastic anemia. TCRdb passed the reads through MiXCR, listing each CDR3 protein once. The repertoire holds approximately 300,000 distinct CDR3 sequences, about three fifths seen once, with 1% to 1.5% in the top ten. Sequenced input: sorted CD4+, CD8+, or CD8+CD57+ T cells (not recorded which) from PBMCs. The source is a human donor with aplastic anemia. Both conserved end residues are part of each CDR3. The order of the fields is clone size, D gene, J gene, V gene, CDR3 DNA, CDR3 protein. D genes are given only for firm matches. Clone size appears in some rows only: once, few, many, or a class for an expanded clone.

>few|TRBD2|TRBJ2-3|TRBV20-1
TGCAGTGCTCGCGGGGGGTGGGGGGGCAATACGCAGTATTTT
CSARGGWGGNTQYF
>many|TRBD1|TRBJ2-7|TRBV4-2
TGTGCCAGCAGCCAAGCTCGTGCCGGGACAGGGTCCTACGAGCAGTACTTC
CASSQARAGTGSYEQYF
>many|TRBD2|TRBJ2-7|TRBV6-5
TGTGCCAGCAGCAGAACAATTAGCGGGAGTGGCTACGAGCAGTACTTC
CASSRTISGSGYEQYF
>NA|NA|TRBJ2-7|TRBV29-1
TGCAGCGGGACGGGTCCAGGGGCCTACGAGCAGTACTTC
CSGTGPGAYEQYF
>NA|TRBD2|TRBJ2-5|TRBV7-6
TGTGCCAGCAGCCCCCTTGGGGGACTAGCGGTCCAAGAGACCCAGTACTTC
CASSPLGGLAVQETQYF
>NA|NA|TRBJ1-2|TRBV7-9
TGTGCCAGCAGTTACTCTGGCTACACCTTC
CASSYSGYTF
>NA|TRBD1|TRBJ2-1|TRBV29-1
TGCAGCGTTGCAGGACAGGGGAGCAACAATGAGCAGTTCTTC
CSVAGQGSNNEQFF
>few|TRBD2|TRBJ2-1|TRBV7-8
TGTGCCAGCAGCTTAGCAGCGGGGGGTTCCTACAATGAGCAGTTCTTC
CASSLAAGGSYNEQFF
>NA|NA|TRBJ2-2|TRBV9
TGTGCCAGCAGCGCACGCAGGGTAACCGGGGAGCTGTTTTTT
CASSARRVTGELFF
>many|NA|TRBJ2-6|TRBV10-1
TGCGCCAGCAGTGCAGGGGCTGGGGCCAACGTCCTGACTTTC
CASSAGAGANVLTF
>NA|NA|TRBJ2-3|TRBV10-1
TGCGCCAGCAGTGAGGGGTGTAACACGGATACGCAGTATTTT
CASSEGCNTDTQYF
>many|NA|TRBJ2-7|TRBV3-1
TGTGCCAGCAGCCTCCGAGGGAGTGTGTCCTACGAGCAGTACTTC
CASSLRGSVSYEQYF
>NA|TRBD2|TRBJ2-7|TRBV20-1
TGCAGTGCTAGAAAGGGCGGGAGCTCCTACGAGCGGTACTTC
CSARKGGSSYERYF
>NA|NA|TRBJ2-3|TRBV2
TGTGCCAGCAGTGAAGGAGCCCCAGATACGCAGTATTTT
CASSEGAPDTQYF
>NA|TRBD2|TRBJ2-7|TRBV29-1
TGCAGCGCACGGACTAGCGGGGGGGCCTACGAGCAGTACTTC
CSARTSGGAYEQYF
>NA|NA|TRBJ2-3|TRBV7-3
TGTGCCAGCAGCTTACGTCCACAGGATACGCAGTATTTT
CASSLRPQDTQYF